This entry lists 29 T cell receptor beta chains sequenced from one sample in a study of T cells in women clearing cervical HPV infection. Generated by immunoSEQ multiplex PCR, the TCRdb table keeps only in-frame clones and is missing some. The ten top clones account for roughly 1.3%, within a sample of around 35,000 clones. Specimen: blood buffy coat. Source of these receptors: a woman aged 18 to 75 with a cervical HPV16 infection that either progressed to CIN3+ or cleared (not recorded which).

As for this clone: The CDR3 is cut off 3 residues early in the read; its end comes from the germline J gene. The chain couples TRBV6-1 to TRBJ2-3, with 9 positions matching TRBD2. V was clipped by 2 bases and J by 0 bases; unmatched bases: 3. Germline V gene sequence: CDR1 MNHNS, CDR2 SASEGT. The CDR3 spans 16 residues. Incomplete CDR3 DNA: TGTGCCAGCAGTGAATGGCTAGCGGGGAGCACAGATACG. Translating it yields CASSEWLAGSTDT. The CDR3 in its entirety is CASSEWLAGSTDTQYF.

A remark on this clone: The read is 3 residues too short to cover the CDR3 end, so that end is filled in from the germline J gene. The V call is TRBV5-1, the J call TRBJ1-1; the D is unclear. V lost 5 bases to trimming and J lost 2 bases, with 16 bases between them. The CDR3 totals 15 residues. CDR1 is SGHRS and CDR2 is YFSETQ in the germline V gene. This CDR3 is CASRTLTSENTEAFF. The sequenced CDR3 bases are TGCGCCAGCAGGACACTCACTAGCGAAAACACTGAA.

Comments on this clone: The sequenced fragment ends 3 residues before the CDR3 boundary, so the rest is inferred from the germline J gene. The J gene is TRBJ2-1, the V gene TRBV7-7; D is ambiguous. CDR1 is SSHAT and CDR2 is FNYEAQ in the germline V gene (reference sequence). The V gene lost 1 base and the J gene lost 8 bases, with 9 bases spanning the gap. CDR3 length: 13 residues. Partial CDR3 DNA: TGTGCCAGCAGCTTAGATCGCTGGCATGAG. Protein: CASSLDRWHE. The complete CDR3 protein is CASSLDRWHEQFF.

On this clone itself: Read sequence stops 3 residues before the CDR3 end, and the germline J gene provides the missing end. The rearrangement links TRBV20-1 to TRBJ2-5; 8 bases are shared with TRBD2. Germline CDR1 is DFQATT and CDR2 is SNEGSKA (reference sequence). The V and J ends lost 0 bases and 4 bases, in that order; junction bases with no gene match: 4. The CDR3 is 14 residues long. The CDR3: CSARDGTRPETQYF. The sequenced part of the CDR3 DNA is TGCAGTGCTAGAGATGGGACTAGACCAGAGACC.

Regarding this clone: The read finishes 3 residues shy of the CDR3 end, and the germline J gene is used to complete it. The chain has TRBV7-9 and TRBJ2-3, with TRBD2 matching 9 bases. This CDR3 contains 14 residues. The germline V gene encodes CDR1 SEHNR and CDR2 FQNEAQ (reference sequence). The sequenced CDR3 bases are TGTGCCAGCAGCCGCGGACTAGCGCCACAGACG. The encoded protein is CASSRGLAPQT. The entire CDR3 protein reads CASSRGLAPQTQYF.

A note on this clone: The read finishes 3 residues shy of the CDR3 end, and the germline J gene is used to complete it. The rearrangement joins TRBV20-1 to TRBJ2-5; D may match TRBD1 or TRBD2 (6 bases each). The CDR3 has 13 residues. Germline loops: CDR1 DFQATT, CDR2 SNEGSKA (reference sequence). V lost 6 bases to trimming and J lost 4 bases, with 15 bases between them. CDR3 loop: CSAPRGGGETQYF. The DNA read from the CDR3 is TGCAGTGCACCCAGGGGAGGCGGAGAGACC.

On this clone: The CDR3 extends 3 residues past the end of the read, so its final part is completed from the germline J gene. The J gene is TRBJ2-5, the V gene TRBV5-1; D is uncertain. The CDR3 has 15 amino acids. V was trimmed by 4 bases and J by 0 bases, leaving 13 bases between them. CDR1 and CDR2 from the germline V gene are SGHRS and YFSETQ. The sequenced part of the CDR3 DNA is TGCGCCAGCAGCCCCCAACAGCCATACCAAGAGACC. The encoded protein is CASSPQQPYQET. The whole CDR3 is CASSPQQPYQETQYF.

In regard to this clone: The CDR3 goes on 3 residues after the read ends, and that part is filled in from the germline J gene. The rearrangement links TRBV20-1 to TRBJ1-1; the D gene is possibly TRBD1 (6 bases). Germline CDR1 and CDR2: DFQATT and SNEGSKA (reference sequence). CDR3 length: 14 residues. The V and J ends lost 2 bases and 0 bases respectively, with 10 bases between them. Incomplete CDR3 DNA: TGCAGTGCTAGACGGGGACATCTGAACACTGAA. Encoded protein: CSARRGHLNTE. The full CDR3 protein is CSARRGHLNTEAFF.

As to this clone: From the germline J gene comes the end of the CDR3, since the read stops 3 residues before it. This chain connects TRBV7-9 to TRBJ2-5; 7 bases align to TRBD1. Germline V gene lookup returns CDR1 SEHNR and CDR2 FQNEAQ (reference sequence). The CDR3 covers 14 residues. Germline trimming cut 5 bases from V and 5 bases from J; bases unmatched to any gene: 8. The DNA read from the CDR3 is TGTGCCAGCAGCCAACCGGGACAGATGGAGACC. Its protein product is CASSQPGQMET. The entire CDR3 protein reads CASSQPGQMETQYF.

Frequency places this clone as medium-sized. From the germline J gene comes the end of the CDR3, since the read stops 3 residues before it. The chain is built from TRBV20-1 and TRBJ2-5, with TRBD2 as a possible D gene (6 bases). V was shortened by 6 bases and J by 4 bases, with 15 bases between the two germline ends. In germline, CDR1 is DFQATT, CDR2 SNEGSKA (reference sequence). This CDR3 is built from 13 residues. The sequenced CDR3 bases are TGCAGTGCCCGCCAGGCGGGGTTAGAGACC. Translation: CSARQAGLET. The CDR3 in its entirety is CSARQAGLETQYF.

As concerns this clone: The read comes to an end 3 residues before the CDR3 does, leaving the germline J gene to fill in the end. The chain couples TRBV18 to TRBJ2-7; TRBD1 matches 7 bases. Trimming at V came to 2 bases and at J to 4 bases, leaving 2 bases not matched to a gene. This CDR3 has 13 residues. Germline V gene data show CDR1 as KGHSH and CDR2 as LQKENI. Incomplete CDR3 DNA: TGTGCCAGCTCACCATACAGGGGATACGAG. Its protein product is CASSPYRGYE. The entire CDR3 reads CASSPYRGYEQYF.

As regards this clone: Read coverage stops 3 residues before the CDR3 terminus; the germline J gene supplies the remainder. The chain recombines TRBV6-2 or TRBV6-3 with TRBJ2-1, with 7 bases lining up with TRBD1. The CDR3 length is 13 residues. J was trimmed by 0 bases and V by 8 bases; bases with no gene match: 1. Germline V gives CDR1 MNHEY, CDR2 SVGEGT. CDR3 region: CASRDSSYNEQFF. The DNA read from the CDR3 is TGTGCCAGCCGGGACAGCTCCTACAATGAG.

About this clone: The CDR3 end falls 3 residues outside the read, so it is completed with the germline J gene. The genes are TRBV7-2 and TRBJ2-4, with 8 bases identical to TRBD1. The CDR3 consists of 13 residues. Germline V CDR1 and CDR2: SGHTA, FQGNSA. This CDR3 is CASRFQGALGQYF. The CDR3 DNA, read in part, is TGTGCCAGCAGATTTCAGGGGGCGCTCGGT.

A remark on this clone: The read gets to within 3 residues of the CDR3 end, and the germline J gene fills in the rest. The chain links TRBV7-2 to TRBJ1-2; tentative D call: TRBD1 (5 bases). The CDR3 length is 13 residues. The V end was cut by 3 bases, the J end by 4 bases, with 9 bases between. Per germline, CDR1 SGHTA and CDR2 FQGNSA. The CDR3 DNA, read in part, is TGTGCCAGCAGCTTCGGGGGAGGCTATGGC. The encoded protein is CASSFGGGYG. The CDR3 as a whole reads CASSFGGGYGYTF.

As concerns this clone: The CDR3 end is not reached by the read, which stops 3 residues before it; the germline J gene fills it in. The chain joins TRBV18 to TRBJ2-2; perhaps TRBD2 as D (6 bases). The CDR3 contains 13 residues. Germline CDR1 is KGHSH and CDR2 is LQKENI. Trimming removed 5 bases at V and 9 bases at J, with 13 bases between. CDR3 DNA, as far as it was read: TGTGCCAGCTCAGGGGACTTTACCCGGGAG. It yields the protein CASSGDFTRE. The entire CDR3 sequence reads CASSGDFTRELFF.

About this clone itself: The missing CDR3 end, 3 residues past where the read stops, is filled in from the germline J gene. The chain carries TRBV30 and TRBJ1-6; tentatively, D is TRBD1 (5 bases). V lost 1 base, J lost 7 bases, and 17 bases lay in between. The V gene's germline CDR1 is GTSNPN and CDR2 SVGIG (reference sequence). The CDR3 has 16 amino acids. The CDR3 protein is CAWSAMGQAQNSPLHF. The part of the CDR3 DNA that was read is TGTGCCTGGAGTGCAATGGGGCAGGCGCAAAATTCACCC.

Note on this clone: The read falls 3 residues short of the CDR3 end, and the missing part is taken from the germline J gene. V and J are TRBV10-1 and TRBJ2-1, with 8 positions matching TRBD2. This CDR3 has 15 amino acids. CDR1 is WNHNN and CDR2 is SYGVQD in the germline V gene (reference sequence). V lost 4 bases, J lost 4 bases, and 6 bases stayed unmatched. CDR3 sequence reads: CASSALAGSYNEQFF. The sequenced part of the CDR3 DNA is TGCGCCAGCAGTGCCTTAGCGGGGTCATACAATGAG.

The CDR3 bases that were read are TGTGCCAGCAGCCCTCGGACTAGCGGGAGCTACGAG. Translated: CASSPRTSGSYE. The CDR3 as a whole reads CASSPRTSGSYEQYF. The chain uses TRBV7-8 and TRBJ2-7; TRBD2 matches 13 bases. With the read ending 3 residues before the CDR3 end, the germline J gene is used to fill in that end. This CDR3 is built from 15 residues. Germline assignment: CDR1 SGHVS and CDR2 FQNEAQ. V shed 5 bases, J shed 3 bases, and the junction held 4 bases outside the gene matches. Full variable domain (outside the CDR3, taken from reference TRBV7-8 and TRBJ2-7): GAGVSQSPRYKVAKRGQDVALRCDPISGHVSLFWYQQALGQGPEFLTYFQNEAQLDKSGLPSDRFFAERPEGSVSTLKIQRTQQEDSAVYLCASSPRTSGSYEQYFGPGTRLTVT.

On this clone itself: The junction does not match germline at one end; this may be a read error. The read comes to an end 3 residues before the CDR3 does, leaving the germline J gene to fill in the end. J is TRBJ2-4 and V is TRBV4-2; 8 nucleotides line up with TRBD2. Germline CDR1 LGHNA, CDR2 YNFKEQ. The length of the CDR3 is 15 residues. This chain's CDR3 is CASSQSSRGGYIQYF. Partial CDR3 DNA: TGCGCCAGCAGCCAATCCTCACGGGGGGGATACATT.

Concerning this clone itself: With the read ending 3 residues before the CDR3 end, the germline J gene is used to fill in that end. The chain has TRBV7-9 and TRBJ1-2; D is possibly TRBD1 (5 bases). V was pared by 2 bases and J by 5 bases, with 12 bases between. Germline V CDR1 and CDR2: SEHNR, FQNEAQ (reference sequence). This CDR3 has 14 residues. Incomplete CDR3 DNA: TGTGCCAGCAGCTTAATCCCAGGGAAATATGGC. Its protein is CASSLIPGKYG. The full CDR3 reads CASSLIPGKYGYTF.

As regards this clone: From the germline J gene comes the end of the CDR3, since the read stops 3 residues before it. The genes are TRBV10-3 and TRBJ1-1; 8 bases match TRBD1. With V trimmed by 2 bases and J by 0 bases, 5 bases remained unmatched. The CDR3 runs to 16 residues. From germline, CDR1 is ENHRY and CDR2 SYGVKD. The sequenced CDR3 bases are TGTGCCATCAGTGAGAAGGGACAGGTGATGAACACTGAA. The encoded protein is CAISEKGQVMNTE. The whole CDR3 reads CAISEKGQVMNTEAFF.

Regarding this clone: The observed sequence ends 3 residues before the CDR3 terminus, with the missing tail filled in from the germline J gene. This sequence joins TRBV20-1 and TRBJ2-3; 10 bases map to TRBD2. This CDR3 spans 14 amino acids. The germline gives CDR1 DFQATT, CDR2 SNEGSKA (reference sequence). The V segment lost 3 bases and the J segment 1 base; nucleotides outside the gene matches: 1. The CDR3 bases that were read are TGCAGTGCTAGGAGCGGGGGGGGCACAGATACG. Its protein is CSARSGGGTDT. The whole CDR3 region reads CSARSGGGTDTQYF.

Worth noting for this clone: The DNA ends 3 residues before the CDR3 does, and the rest of the CDR3 is filled in from the germline J gene. V usage is TRBV5-6 and J usage is TRBJ1-5, with D unclear. Trimming left V 7 bases short and J 4 bases short, with 18 bases between. CDR3 length equals 15 residues. The germline V gene encodes CDR1 SGHDT and CDR2 YYEEEE. CDR3 DNA, as far as it was read: TGTGCCAGCTCCCTGTACAGCGGATCGAATCAGCCC. Its protein product is CASSLYSGSNQP. The whole CDR3 sequence reads CASSLYSGSNQPQHF.

On this clone: The read is 3 residues too short to cover the CDR3 end, so that end is filled in from the germline J gene. The V and J genes are TRBV5-4 and TRBJ2-5; 7 bases are shared with TRBD2. The ends lost 4 bases at V and 5 bases at J; junction bases unmatched: 8. The CDR3 loop spans 14 amino acids. Germline V gene lookup returns CDR1 SGHNT and CDR2 YYREEE (reference sequence). The CDR3 DNA, read in part, is TGTGCCAGCAGCGGGGGGGAGGATCTGGAGACC. Translated, it gives CASSGGEDLET. The entire CDR3 protein is CASSGGEDLETQYF.

Worth noting for this clone: The read ends 3 residues before the CDR3 terminus; that terminus is restored from the germline J gene. This sequence joins TRBV18 and TRBJ1-6; TRBD1 matches 8 bases. Germline V lookup: CDR1 KGHSH, CDR2 LQKENI. V gave up 0 bases and J gave up 7 bases; unmatched junction bases: 2. The CDR3 is made up of 15 amino acids. The CDR3 loop is CASSPPAGGNSPLHF. CDR3 bases read: TGTGCCAGCTCACCACCGGCAGGGGGCAATTCACCC. The whole variable domain, remainder taken from reference TRBV18 and TRBJ1-6, is NAGVMQNPRHLVRRRGQEARLRCSPMKGHSHVYWYRQLPEEGLKFMVYLQKENIIDESGMPKERFSAEFPKEGPSILRIQQVVRGDSAAYFCASSPPAGGNSPLHFGNGTRLTVT.

Points on this clone: Read data end 3 residues before the CDR3 end; the end is taken from the germline J gene. J is TRBJ1-1 and V is TRBV2; D is ambiguous. The germline V and J ends were trimmed by 4 bases and 0 bases, with 6 bases remaining between them. CDR1 is SNHLY and CDR2 is FYNNEI in the germline V gene. The CDR3 covers 13 residues. CDR3 DNA (partial): TGTGCCAGCAGTGTTCGGTTGAACACTGAA. The encoded protein is CASSVRLNTE. The whole CDR3 reads CASSVRLNTEAFF.

With respect to this clone: The CDR3 end lies 3 residues beyond the end of the read and is filled in from the germline J gene. This chain uses TRBV16 with TRBJ2-2; 7 nucleotides align to TRBD1. CDR3 length equals 12 residues. The germline CDR1 and CDR2 sequences are KGHSY and FQNENV. Trimming took 5 bases from V and 8 from J; bases not matched to a gene: 2. The sequenced CDR3 bases are TGTGCCAGCAGCGGACAGGTTGGGGAG. This codes for CASSGQVGE. The whole CDR3 sequence is CASSGQVGELFF.

Worth noting for this clone: The read comes to an end 3 residues before the CDR3 does, leaving the germline J gene to fill in the end. The chain carries TRBV7-9 and TRBJ2-7, with a weak D call TRBD1 (6 bases). Germline-derived CDR1 and CDR2 are SEHNR and FQNEAQ (reference sequence). The length of the CDR3 is 14 residues. The ends were cut back, 5 bases at V and 3 bases at J, with 14 bases in the middle. CDR3 in amino acids: CASSQQGAGYEQYF. The DNA read from the CDR3 is TGTGCCAGCAGCCAACAGGGCGCGGGCTACGAG.

This clone is labeled medium-sized (0.01 to 0.1%) based on frequency. The read ends 3 residues before the CDR3 terminus; that terminus is restored from the germline J gene. This rearrangement joins TRBV6-4 to TRBJ2-3; 9 nucleotides agree with TRBD2. V was clipped by 6 bases and J by 4 bases; unmatched bases: 8. CDR3 size: 15 residues. Germline V gives CDR1 MRHNA, CDR2 SNTAGT. The DNA read from the CDR3 is TGTGCCAGCAGGAGGGGAGCGGGAGGCTCAGATACG. Its protein is CASRRGAGGSDT. The full CDR3 is CASRRGAGGSDTQYF.